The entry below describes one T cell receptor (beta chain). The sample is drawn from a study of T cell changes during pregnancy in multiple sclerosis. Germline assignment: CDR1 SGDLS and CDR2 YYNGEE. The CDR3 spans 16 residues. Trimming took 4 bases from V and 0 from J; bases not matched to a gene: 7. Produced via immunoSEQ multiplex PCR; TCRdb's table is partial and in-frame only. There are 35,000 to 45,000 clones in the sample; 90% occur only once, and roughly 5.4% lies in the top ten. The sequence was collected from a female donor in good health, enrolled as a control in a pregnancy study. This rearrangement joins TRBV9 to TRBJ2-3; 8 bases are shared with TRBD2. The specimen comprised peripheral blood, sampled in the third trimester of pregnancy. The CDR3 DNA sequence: TGTGCCAGCAGCTCCTTAGCGGGGATAAGCACAGATACGCAGTATTTT. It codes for CASSSLAGISTDTQYF.